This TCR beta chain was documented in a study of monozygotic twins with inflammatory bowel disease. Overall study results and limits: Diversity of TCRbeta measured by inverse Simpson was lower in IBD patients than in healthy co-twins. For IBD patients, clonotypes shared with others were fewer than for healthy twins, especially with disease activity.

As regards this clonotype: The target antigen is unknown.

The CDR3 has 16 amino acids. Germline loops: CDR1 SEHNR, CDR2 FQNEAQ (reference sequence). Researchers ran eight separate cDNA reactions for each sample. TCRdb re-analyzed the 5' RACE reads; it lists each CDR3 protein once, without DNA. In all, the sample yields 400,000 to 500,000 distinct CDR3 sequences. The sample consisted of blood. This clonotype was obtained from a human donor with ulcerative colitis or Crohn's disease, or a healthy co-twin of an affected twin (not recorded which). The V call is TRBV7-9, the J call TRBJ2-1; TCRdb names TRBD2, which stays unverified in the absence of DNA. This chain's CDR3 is CTSSPPGLAGANEQFF. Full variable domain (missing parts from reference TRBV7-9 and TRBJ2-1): DTGVSQNPRHKITKRGQNVTFRCDPISEHNRLYWYRQTLGQGPEFLTYFQNEAQLEKSRLLSDRFSAERPKGSFSTLEIQRTEQGDSAMYLCTSSPPGLAGANEQFFGPGTRLTVL.